This T cell receptor beta chain stems from a study of cytomegalovirus exposure and HLA in healthy donors. General study points: Most TCRs appeared rarely, but some public TCRs recurred in many donors. Altogether, 150 or so TCR beta chains were recorded as cytomegalovirus-associated. A few chains tied to CMV proved CMV antigen-specific in vitro.

Concerning this clone itself: What it binds is unknown.

Per the germline V gene, CDR1 is MGHRA and CDR2 is YSYEKL. The CDR3 length is 14 residues. V was shortened by 2 bases and J by 8 bases, with 10 bases between the two germline ends. Using immunoSEQ multiplex PCR, the repertoire was profiled, and TCRdb retains in-frame clones only, with some absent. The sample has over 150,000 clones; roughly 95% are singletons. This rearrangement joins TRBV4-1 to TRBJ1-6, with D hard to call. Sequencing was done on a sample of PBMCs. The sequence derives from a woman under 30 in good health and CMV-seronegative. The CDR3, as DNA: TGCGCCAGCAGCCAAATCGCAGGCGATTCACCCCTCCACTTT. It encodes CASSQIAGDSPLHF.